The clone carrying this T cell receptor beta chain came up many times. The antigen is undetermined. Trimming took 8 bases from V and 1 from J, leaving 12 bases between them. This CDR3 has 14 amino acids. The sample comes from a study of T cell repertoires in cytomegalovirus infection. About the research overall: CMV infection plus the matching HLA type was flagged by public TCR beta signatures.

TCRdb re-analysed the reads in MiXCR, keeping a single row per CDR3 protein. The sample contains under 600,000 distinct CDR3 sequences, about 15% of which appear only once. Overall study findings and caveats: People with CMV and the relevant HLA were identified by cumulative public TCR beta family frequency. Across the ex vivo response, the dominant clonotypes were HLA-C-restricted CMV-specific TCR beta clonotypes.

This clonotype originated in a human donor in good health (CMV status not recorded). Some clones in this sample may be carry-over from other donors' samples. The V call is TRBV12-3 or TRBV12-4, the J call TRBJ2-1; D is tentatively TRBD1 or TRBD2 (5 bases each). The sequenced sample consisted of CD8+ T cells from PBMCs. The CDR3 is CASVRGGSYNEQFF. CDR3 DNA: TGTGCCAGCGTACGTGGGGGTTCCTACAATGAGCAGTTCTTC.